This T cell receptor beta chain was sequenced during a study of T cell responses to AZD1222 COVID-19 vaccine. Germline-derived CDR1 and CDR2 are LNHDA and SQIVND (reference sequence). This CDR3 is built from 12 residues. V lost 5 bases and J lost 7, with 11 bases in between. Findings and caveats of the study: Increased Spike-specific TCR breadth and depth were observed after two AZD1222 doses. Spike-wide vaccine-associated CD4 TCRs dominated at 160-218 and 743-854. Most donors were white British, females outnumbered males, and clonal diversity was possibly underestimated. None of the repertoires were sampled until the peak T cell response had passed.

This clone was found a few times. Its target is unknown. Measured with immunoSEQ multiplex PCR; TCRdb has only the in-frame clones, and not every one. The data hold under 150,000 clones, with approximately 83% observed a single time. Sequenced here: peripheral blood, sampled on day 0 of MenACWY control vaccination. The origin of this receptor is an adult in good health. The chain links TRBV19 to TRBJ1-1; D is unresolved. The CDR3 loop is CASSPPGGEAFF. The CDR3 DNA reads TGTGCCAGTAGTCCCCCGGGAGGTGAAGCTTTCTTT. The variable domain in full, with the rest retrieved from reference TRBV19 and TRBJ1-1, is DGGITQSPKYLFRKEGQNVTLSCEQNLNHDAMYWYRQDPGQGLRLIYYSQIVNDFQKGDIAEGYSVSREKKESFPLTVTSAQKNPTAFYLCASSPPGGEAFFGQGTRLTVV.